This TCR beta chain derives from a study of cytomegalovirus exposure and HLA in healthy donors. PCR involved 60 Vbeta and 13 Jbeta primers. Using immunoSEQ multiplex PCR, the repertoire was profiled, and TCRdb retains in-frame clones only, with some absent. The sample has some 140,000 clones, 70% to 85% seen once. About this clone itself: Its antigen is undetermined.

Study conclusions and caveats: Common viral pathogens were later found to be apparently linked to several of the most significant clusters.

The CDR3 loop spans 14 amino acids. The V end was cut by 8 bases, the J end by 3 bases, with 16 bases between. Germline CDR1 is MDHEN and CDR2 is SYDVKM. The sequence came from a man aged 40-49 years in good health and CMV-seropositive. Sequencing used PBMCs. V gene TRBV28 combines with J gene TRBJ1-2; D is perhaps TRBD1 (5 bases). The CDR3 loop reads CASLLGGDYYGYTF. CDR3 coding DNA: TGTGCCAGCCTTTTGGGGGGGGATTACTATGGCTACACCTTC.